A selection of T cell receptor beta chains follows, all from one sample in a study of identifying expanded T cells in peripheral blood. The table came from immunoSEQ multiplex PCR; TCRdb's copy has only in-frame clones and leaves some out. The table includes around 100,000 clones, about 89% detected once. Sequences were obtained from blood. The receptors come from a person aged 18-69 years in good health. The CDR3 runs from the conserved cysteine through the conserved F or W. D genes are given only for firm matches. Clone size is shown for a subset of rows, as once, few, many or a class of expanded clone.

D,size,length,J,V,CDR3,DNA
.,once,16,TRBJ2-1,TRBV19,CASSSPRGSSYNEQFF,TGTGCCAGTAGTAGCCCACGGGGGAGCTCCTACAATGAGCAGTTCTTC
TRBD1,.,17,TRBJ1-6,TRBV4-3,CASSQVRGGALNSPLHF,TGCGCCAGCAGCCAAGTTAGAGGGGGCGCCCTTAATTCACCCCTCCACTTT
.,.,15,TRBJ2-3,TRBV7-9,CASSPAYLSIDTQYF,TGTGCCAGCAGCCCCGCGTATCTATCAATAGATACGCAGTATTTT
.,few,15,TRBJ2-3,TRBV7-9,CASSSTQGSTDTQYF,TGTGCCAGCAGCTCAACACAAGGGAGCACAGATACGCAGTATTTT
TRBD1,.,16,TRBJ1-4,TRBV7-6,CASSLRQGATNEKLFF,TGTGCCAGCAGCTTACGACAGGGGGCAACTAATGAAAAACTGTTTTTT
TRBD1,once,14,TRBJ2-5,TRBV19,CASKAGQVQETQYF,TGTGCCAGTAAGGCGGGACAGGTCCAAGAGACCCAGTACTTC
.,.,17,TRBJ2-7,TRBV28,CASGRAWGGVSSYEQYF,TGTGCCAGCGGTAGGGCCTGGGGCGGAGTGAGCTCCTACGAGCAGTACTTC
.,.,13,TRBJ1-2,TRBV25-1,CASSEYRGIGYTF,TGTGCCAGCAGTGAATATAGGGGGATTGGCTACACCTTC
.,.,14,TRBJ1-1,TRBV7-6,CASSFGVPDTEAFF,TGTGCCAGCAGCTTCGGCGTCCCGGACACTGAAGCTTTCTTT
.,few,14,TRBJ2-5,TRBV15,CATSRDGGFETQYF,TGTGCCACCAGCAGAGATGGGGGATTCGAGACCCAGTACTTC
.,.,12,TRBJ1-1,TRBV7-8,CASSLSRPEAFF,TGTGCCAGCAGCTTAAGTCGTCCTGAAGCTTTCTTT
.,.,14,TRBJ1-5,TRBV2,CASSESSRGQPQHF,TGTGCCAGCAGTGAATCTAGTCGGGGACAGCCCCAGCATTTT
.,.,14,TRBJ1-3,TRBV5-6,CASSLGSSGNTIYF,TGTGCCAGCAGCTTGGGGAGCTCTGGAAACACCATATATTTT
TRBD1,.,16,TRBJ2-7,TRBV15,CATSQTWTGLSYEQYF,TGTGCCACCAGCCAAACCTGGACAGGGCTCTCATACGAGCAGTACTTC
.,.,13,TRBJ1-4,TRBV2,CAIIQVPNEKLFF,TGTGCCATCATACAGGTCCCTAATGAAAAACTGTTTTTT
.,.,14,TRBJ1-5,TRBV6-5,CASSYGGAGQPQHF,TGTGCCAGCAGTTACGGGGGGGCCGGTCAGCCCCAGCATTTT
TRBD1,once,17,TRBJ1-6,TRBV7-9,CASSHQGGRTGNSPLHF,TGTGCCAGCAGTCACCAGGGGGGCAGGACGGGGAATTCACCCCTCCACTTT
.,.,14,TRBJ1-1,TRBV7-2,CASSLVAGPTEAFF,TGTGCCAGCAGCTTAGTGGCAGGGCCCACTGAAGCTTTCTTT
TRBD2,.,19,TRBJ2-3,TRBV7-9,CASSPLGLAGRSSTDTQYF,TGTGCCAGCAGCCCCCTGGGACTAGCGGGACGCTCTAGCACAGATACGCAGTATTTT
.,.,15,TRBJ2-1,TRBV7-2,CASSYSGVTYNEQFF,TGTGCCAGCAGCTACTCAGGGGTCACCTACAATGAGCAGTTCTTC
.,few,13,TRBJ2-2,TRBV6-6,CASRLQGRGELFF,TGTGCCAGCCGATTACAGGGGAGGGGGGAGCTGTTTTTT
.,.,14,TRBJ2-3,TRBV18,CASSPPGLSDTQYF,TGTGCCAGCTCACCTCCGGGACTCTCAGATACGCAGTATTTT
.,.,14,TRBJ2-7,TRBV4-1,CASSQEPLPLEQYF,TGCGCCAGCAGCCAAGAACCCCTCCCCCTTGAGCAGTACTTC
.,.,14,TRBJ1-1,TRBV5-1,CASSLAPLNTEAFF,TGCGCCAGCAGCTTGGCACCCTTGAACACTGAAGCTTTCTTT
.,.,14,TRBJ2-3,TRBV27,CASSLGLSTDTQYF,TGTGCCAGCAGTTTAGGACTTAGCACAGATACGCAGTATTTT
.,.,15,TRBJ2-5,TRBV7-7,CASSLVVGGGETQYF,TGTGCCAGCAGCTTAGTAGTCGGGGGCGGGGAGACCCAGTACTTC
TRBD2,.,18,TRBJ2-5,TRBV7-2,CASSPRPGETSIQETQYF,TGTGCCAGCAGCCCTCGGCCCGGAGAGACTAGCATCCAGGAGACCCAGTACTTC
TRBD2,.,14,TRBJ2-3,TRBV7-9,CASSLVTSGVGQYF,TGTGCCAGCAGCTTAGTGACTAGCGGGGTAGGGCAGTATTTT
TRBD2,.,15,TRBJ2-1,TRBV2,CASQGAGTSYNEQFF,TGTGCCTCCCAAGGGGCCGGGACTAGCTACAATGAGCAGTTCTTC
.,.,13,TRBJ1-1,TRBV5-6,CASSLTPNTEAFF,TGTGCCAGCAGCTTGACCCCTAACACTGAAGCTTTCTTT
TRBD1,.,15,TRBJ1-1,TRBV11-2,CASRDRDRGQAEAFF,TGTGCCAGCAGGGACCGGGACAGGGGACAGGCTGAAGCTTTCTTT
TRBD1,.,17,TRBJ1-1,TRBV18,CASSSRGTGALYTEAFF,TGTGCCAGCTCATCACGAGGAACAGGGGCCCTATACACTGAAGCTTTCTTT
.,.,15,TRBJ2-2,TRBV7-9,CASSFVSQNTGELFF,TGTGCCAGCAGCTTTGTATCACAGAACACCGGGGAGCTGTTTTTT
.,.,15,TRBJ2-3,TRBV5-4,CASSRPGPDTDTQYF,TGTGCCAGCAGCCGCCCGGGACCCGACACAGATACGCAGTATTTT
TRBD2,.,16,TRBJ2-7,TRBV6-5,CASSYSKPGGGGEQYF,TGTGCCAGCAGTTACTCGAAGCCCGGGGGGGGAGGCGAGCAGTACTTC
.,.,15,TRBJ2-7,TRBV27,CASSPAGQRTYEQYF,TGTGCCAGCAGTCCGGCCGGACAGAGAACCTACGAGCAGTACTTC
.,.,13,TRBJ1-2,TRBV7-2,CASSLDRGYGYTF,TGTGCCAGCAGCTTGGACAGAGGCTATGGCTACACCTTC
TRBD2,.,17,TRBJ2-3,TRBV2,CASIVRLAGTSTDTQYF,TGTGCCAGCATAGTCAGACTAGCGGGGACTAGCACAGATACGCAGTATTTT
.,.,13,TRBJ1-1,TRBV12-5,CASGPPNMGEAFF,TGTGCTAGTGGCCCCCCCAATATGGGGGAAGCTTTCTTT
TRBD2,.,17,TRBJ2-2,TRBV10-2,CASSILSGTSQTGELFF,TGCGCCAGCAGTATACTATCCGGGACTAGCCAAACCGGGGAGCTGTTTTTT
.,.,13,TRBJ1-2,TRBV29-1,CSVVPSPNYGYTF,TGCAGCGTTGTTCCCTCCCCCAACTATGGCTACACCTTC
TRBD2,.,19,TRBJ2-3,TRBV10-3,CAIRPSGVSGGPYKDTQYF,TGTGCCATCAGGCCCTCGGGAGTAAGCGGGGGGCCGTATAAAGATACGCAGTATTTT
.,once,14,TRBJ2-7,TRBV5-6,CASSLLGRVIEQYF,TGTGCCAGCAGCCTTCTGGGAAGGGTTATCGAGCAGTACTTC
.,.,11,TRBJ2-1,TRBV18,CASSAGQEQFF,TGTGCCAGCTCAGCAGGACAGGAGCAGTTCTTC
TRBD1,few,16,TRBJ1-6,TRBV4-3,CASSQDPRGPGSPLHF,TGCGCCAGCAGCCAAGATCCTAGGGGGCCGGGCTCACCCCTCCACTTT
TRBD1,once,14,TRBJ2-4,TRBV9,CASSVTGGRDIQYF,TGTGCCAGCAGCGTGACAGGGGGAAGGGACATTCAGTACTTC
.,few,16,TRBJ2-6,TRBV18,CASSPPFSSGANVLTF,TGTGCCAGCTCACCACCATTTAGCTCTGGGGCCAACGTCCTGACTTTC
.,.,16,TRBJ2-6,TRBV9,CASSTHRETGANVLTF,TGTGCCAGCAGCACTCACAGGGAAACGGGGGCCAACGTCCTGACTTTC
.,.,16,TRBJ2-2,TRBV10-3,CAISAARGSDTGELFF,TGTGCCATCTCCGCCGCTCGAGGGTCGGACACCGGGGAGCTGTTTTTT
.,.,12,TRBJ2-3,TRBV10-3,CAIRNREDTQYF,TGTGCCATCAGAAACAGGGAGGATACGCAGTATTTT
.,.,17,TRBJ2-3,TRBV2,CATLTRDRHLRTDTQYF,TGTGCCACACTCACAAGGGACCGGCACCTCCGCACAGATACGCAGTATTTT
.,.,12,TRBJ1-2,TRBV6-6,CASSPQGRGVTF,TGTGCCAGCAGTCCGCAGGGACGTGGTGTCACCTTC
.,.,19,TRBJ1-5,TRBV15,CATSRGNQAGRGSNQPQHF,TGTGCCACCAGCAGAGGGAATCAGGCGGGGCGGGGTAGCAATCAGCCCCAGCATTTT
TRBD1,once,15,TRBJ1-4,TRBV28,CASSARQGLNEKLFF,TGTGCCAGCAGTGCGCGACAGGGTCTTAATGAAAAACTGTTTTTT
.,.,15,TRBJ1-5,TRBV7-8,CASSLMMGSNQPQHF,TGTGCCAGCAGCTTAATGATGGGAAGCAATCAGCCCCAGCATTTT
.,.,14,TRBJ1-2,TRBV14,CASSQGTFPYGYTF,TGTGCCAGCAGCCAAGGCACATTCCCCTATGGCTACACCTTC
.,once,14,TRBJ2-3,TRBV2,CASSDDMTTDTQYF,TGTGCCAGCAGTGACGACATGACCACAGATACGCAGTATTTT